A single sample is the source of the 4 T cell receptor beta chains below, sequenced in a study of blood T cell repertoires in COVID-19. Assay: immunoSEQ multiplex PCR; the TCRdb copy retains only in-frame clones and omits some. The repertoire includes approximately 92,000 clones, 87% of them detected once, and approximately 20% sits in the top ten. Sequenced: peripheral blood. Every receptor here comes from a woman in her sixties with COVID-19, enrolled during active disease.

J is TRBJ2-7 and V is TRBV6-5, with D tentatively TRBD1 (6 bases). Germline lookup yields CDR1 MNHEY and CDR2 SVGAGI. This CDR3 spans 14 amino acids. Trimming pared 6 bases from V and 2 bases from J, leaving 14 bases between. CDR3 bases: TGTGCCAGCAGCCGCGGACAGAACCCCTACGAGCAGTACTTC. It is translated as CASSRGQNPYEQYF.

V usage is TRBV28 and J usage is TRBJ1-3; the match to TRBD1 covers 9 bases. The CDR3 length is 15 residues. V shed 6 bases and J 0 bases; nucleotides not matched to a gene: 3. Germline CDR1 reads MDHEN; CDR2 reads SYDVKM. This CDR3 is CASSPQGASGNTIYF. CDR3 DNA: TGTGCCAGCAGCCCACAGGGGGCCTCTGGAAACACCATATATTTT. Looking up the rest from reference TRBV28 and TRBJ1-3 gives the full variable domain: DVKVTQSSRYLVKRTGEKVFLECVQDMDHENMFWYRQDPGLGLRLIYFSYDVKMKEKGDIPEGYSVSREKKERFSLILESASTNQTSMYLCASSPQGASGNTIYFGEGSWLTVV.

The rearrangement uses TRBV5-1 and TRBJ2-1; 8 positions agree with TRBD1. The CDR3 totals 16 residues. Unmatched junction bases numbered 8, after V lost 1 base and J lost 5 bases. CDR1 and CDR2 from the germline V gene are SGHRS and YFSETQ. The CDR3 coding sequence is TGCGCCAGCAGCTTGTTCAGGACAGGGAGAGACAATGAGCAGTTCTTC. Its protein product is CASSLFRTGRDNEQFF.

The chain uses TRBV2 and TRBJ2-3; 7 bases are a match to TRBD1. This CDR3 contains 15 residues. J lost 10 bases, V lost 3 bases, and 13 bases had no gene match. Germline V CDR1 and CDR2: SNHLY, FYNNEI. CDR3 nucleotide sequence: TGTGCCAGCAGTGAGGGTAGCATAGAGGGGGCGGCGCAGTATTTT. Protein product: CASSEGSIEGAAQYF. The full variable domain, with the rest looked up from reference TRBV2 and TRBJ2-3, is EPEVTQTPSHQVTQMGQEVILRCVPISNHLYFYWYRQILGQKVEFLVSFYNNEISEKSEIFDDQFSVERPDGSNFTLKIRSTKLEDSAMYFCASSEGSIEGAAQYFGPGTRLTVL.